What follows describes a single T cell receptor beta chain. Its antigen is as yet unknown. CDR1 and CDR2 from the germline V gene are SNHLY and FYNNEI. The CDR3 has 15 amino acids. The data are from a study of CXCR3-negative and CXCR3-positive naive CD8 T cells. The authors prepared UMI-labeled TRB cDNA libraries by 5' RACE. TCRdb reanalyzed the 5' RACE reads, giving one entry per CDR3 protein sequence and no DNA. The sample holds around 90,000 distinct CDR3 sequences. Regarding the study as a whole: Within a donor, both naive subsets shared TRBV-TRBJ usage, unlike memory cells.

The chain employs TRBV2 and TRBJ1-5; the TCRdb call, TRBD1, lacks DNA for checking. The sample comprised naive CXCR3- CD8+ T cells from blood. The sample's subset: CD45RO-CCR7+CD27+CD95- naive CD8+ T cells lacking CXCR3 (TNR3-). The TCR originated in a human donor in good health. Some clones in this sample may be carry-over from other donors' samples. This CDR3 reads CASLKSRESNQPQHF.